One sample yielded the 22 T cell receptor beta chains listed below, sequenced in a study of blood T cell repertoires in COVID-19 (dated by TCRdb to about 2020). The protocol used for the library was the immunoSEQ multiplex PCR assay. Here the immuneACCESS table is served through TCRdb, limited to in-frame sequences with V and J called. Missing clones are a known gap in these copies; in checked studies unresolved V genes cover under half, and the rest lacks a known reason. Here the sample has roughly 380,000 clones; more than 70% occur a single time. The top ten clones comprise 1% to 1.5% of the sample. Sequenced input: PBMCs or T cells enriched from blood (not recorded which). The receptors derive from a man aged 30 to 45 who had recovered from COVID-19.

The chain carries TRBV9 and TRBJ2-1, with a tentative D call TRBD2 (5 bases). Germline V gene data show CDR1 as SGDLS and CDR2 as YYNGEE. Trimming removed 3 bases from V and 10 bases from J, with 17 bases in between. This CDR3 is built from 14 residues. The CDR3 DNA reads as TGTGCCAGCAGCGAGTCGGGGTTCGTTAACGAGCAGTTCTTC. Amino acid sequence: CASSESGFVNEQFF.

The genes are TRBV6-6 and TRBJ1-6; no definite D call. Trimming shortened V by 6 bases and J by 9 bases, and 15 bases separated the two germline ends. CDR3 length equals 14 residues. From germline, CDR1 is MNHNY and CDR2 SVGAGI (reference sequence). The CDR3 is CASRYDAGSSPLHF. DNA of the CDR3: TGTGCCAGCAGATACGACGCGGGTAGTTCACCCCTCCACTTT.

The rearrangement links TRBV18 to TRBJ2-1; TRBD1 matches at 9 bases. With 6 bases clipped from V and 7 bases from J, the junction kept 7 bases outside the gene matches. The CDR3 extends over 14 amino acids. Germline V gives CDR1 KGHSH, CDR2 LQKENI. The CDR3 DNA is TGTGCCAGCTCTAAAATGACAGGGGGAAATGAGCAGTTCTTC. It specifies CASSKMTGGNEQFF. The variable domain in full, completed from reference TRBV18 and TRBJ2-1, reads NAGVMQNPRHLVRRRGQEARLRCSPMKGHSHVYWYRQLPEEGLKFMVYLQKENIIDESGMPKERFSAEFPKEGPSILRIQQVVRGDSAAYFCASSKMTGGNEQFFGPGTRLTVL.

The chain uses TRBV2 and TRBJ2-7; 9 bases are shared with TRBD1. The CDR3 runs 16 residues. Germline CDR1 and CDR2: SNHLY and FYNNEI. The junction had 10 bases not matched to a gene; V was cut back by 5 bases and J by 2 bases. In nucleotides, the CDR3 is TGTGCCAGCAGTCTCCCTACCGGGACAGGGACCTACGAGCAGTACTTC. Translating it yields CASSLPTGTGTYEQYF.

DNA for the CDR3: TGTGCCAGCAGTCCGCAGGACAGGGTGAATCAGCCCCAGCATTTT. This gives the protein CASSPQDRVNQPQHF. This chain links TRBV6-5 with TRBJ1-5, with 8 bases fitting TRBD1. V gave up 5 bases and J gave up 4 bases; unmatched junction bases: 7. From germline, CDR1 is MNHEY and CDR2 SVGAGI. The CDR3 totals 15 residues.

The gene calls are TRBV5-1 and TRBJ1-1, with 7 bases aligning to TRBD1. Germline V gene sequence: CDR1 SGHRS, CDR2 YFSETQ. There are 17 residues in the CDR3. Trimming at V came to 0 bases and at J to 5 bases, leaving 13 bases not matched to a gene. The CDR3 loop is CASSLGGGTDSNTEAFF. As DNA, the CDR3 is TGCGCCAGCAGCTTGGGAGGGGGCACAGACTCGAATACTGAAGCTTTCTTT. Variable domain in full (rest from reference TRBV5-1 and TRBJ1-1): KAGVTQTPRYLIKTRGQQVTLSCSPISGHRSVSWYQQTPGQGLQFLFEYFSETQRNKGNFPGRFSGRQFSNSRSEMNVSTLELGDSALYLCASSLGGGTDSNTEAFFGQGTRLTVV.

The genes are TRBV19 and TRBJ2-5; 13 nucleotides line up with TRBD2. Germline CDR1 is LNHDA and CDR2 is SQIVND (reference sequence). This CDR3 has 13 amino acids. V shed 10 bases and J 13 bases; nucleotides not matched to a gene: 12. The CDR3 nucleotides are TGTGCCACTTCGGCCGGGACTAGCGGGGTACCGTACTTC. Protein sequence: CATSAGTSGVPYF.

The rearrangement uses TRBV4-1 and TRBJ2-1; D gene ambiguous. Germline V CDR1 and CDR2: MGHRA, YSYEKL. The CDR3 sequence is 14 residues long. Trimming pared 1 base from V and 9 bases from J, leaving 13 bases between. The CDR3 loop is CASSQGGPGSEQFF. The CDR3 DNA follows: TGCGCCAGCAGCCAAGGAGGCCCGGGTAGTGAGCAGTTCTTC.

This rearrangement joins TRBV5-1 to TRBJ1-1, with TRBD1 identical over 7 bases. The germline V gene encodes CDR1 SGHRS and CDR2 YFSETQ. V was clipped by 0 bases and J by 8 bases; unmatched bases: 7. This CDR3 comprises 14 residues. Written as DNA, the CDR3 is TGCGCCAGCAGCTTGGTTGGGGCGGACAGGGAAGCTTTCTTT. It encodes CASSLVGADREAFF.

The V call is TRBV11-2, the J call TRBJ2-3; D gene unclear. V lost 0 bases to trimming and J lost 0 bases, with 7 bases between them. This CDR3 contains 15 residues. Germline V gives CDR1 SGHAT, CDR2 FQNNGV. The CDR3: CASSLDGFSTDTQYF. CDR3 coding DNA: TGTGCCAGCAGCTTAGACGGGTTTAGCACAGATACGCAGTATTTT.

The chain has TRBV7-9 and TRBJ1-1; 10 nucleotides match TRBD1. The germline V gene has CDR1 SEHNR and CDR2 FQNEAQ (reference sequence). J lost 1 base, V lost 4 bases, and 0 bases had no gene match. The CDR3 extends over 14 amino acids. CDR3 region: CASSWTGGNTEAFF. The CDR3 DNA reads as TGTGCCAGCAGCTGGACAGGGGGGAACACTGAAGCTTTCTTT. Drawing the rest from reference TRBV7-9 and TRBJ1-1, the complete variable domain is DTGVSQNPRHKITKRGQNVTFRCDPISEHNRLYWYRQTLGQGPEFLTYFQNEAQLEKSRLLSDRFSAERPKGSFSTLEIQRTEQGDSAMYLCASSWTGGNTEAFFGQGTRLTVV.

The rearrangement uses TRBV5-3 and TRBJ2-7, with TRBD1 identical over 12 bases. TRBV5-3 is given ORF status, its function remaining uncertain. The ends lost 4 bases at V and 6 bases at J; junction bases unmatched: 17. The CDR3 consists of 18 residues. The CDR3 is CARSPGQGALAGDREQYF. CDR3 DNA sequence: TGTGCCAGAAGCCCGGGACAGGGGGCCCTAGCGGGGGATCGCGAGCAGTACTTC.

This clone occurred a few times. The chain recombines TRBV21-1 with TRBJ2-7; TRBD1 is taken as the D call from the table, unchecked against the DNA. TRBV21-1 has pseudogene status. CDR3 length: 13 residues. The CDR3 region is CASSSMGPYEQYF. The CDR3 DNA follows: TGTGCCAGCAGCTCTATGGGCCCCTACGAGCAGTACTTC.

This chain uses TRBV24-1 with TRBJ2-3; 11 positions agree with TRBD1. The V gene end was trimmed by 5 bases and the J gene end by 4 bases; junction bases not matched to a gene: 7. Germline V gene data show CDR1 as KGHDR and CDR2 as SFDVKD. The CDR3 contains 16 residues. CDR3 loop: CATSGTGGAGADTQYF. CDR3 coding DNA: TGTGCCACCAGTGGGACAGGGGGCGCCGGGGCAGATACGCAGTATTTT.

J is TRBJ2-1 and V is TRBV5-1, with TRBD2 matching 9 bases. CDR1 is SGHRS and CDR2 is YFSETQ in the germline V gene. The CDR3 has 15 amino acids. V was pared by 4 bases and J by 4 bases, with 6 bases of the junction left unmatched. The CDR3 coding sequence is TGCGCCAGCAGCACAGGTAGCGGGGGATACAATGAGCAGTTCTTC. Amino acid sequence: CASSTGSGGYNEQFF.

The genes are TRBV4-3 and TRBJ1-5; D might be TRBD1 (5 bases). From germline, CDR1 is LGHNA and CDR2 YSLEER. CDR3 length: 15 residues. Trimming stripped 1 base from V and 1 base from J, with 8 bases between. This chain's CDR3 is CASSQVAGSNQPQHF. The CDR3 DNA sequence: TGCGCCAGCAGCCAAGTGGCAGGGAGCAATCAGCCCCAGCATTTT.

The rearrangement links TRBV13 to TRBJ1-2; 11 nucleotides line up with TRBD1. The CDR3 length is 15 residues. Germline V gene data show CDR1 as PRHDT and CDR2 as FYEKMQ (reference sequence). Trimming removed 3 bases from V and 0 bases from J; junction bases left unmatched: 0. CDR3: CASSLGQGANYGYTF. Here the CDR3 DNA reads TGTGCCAGCAGCTTGGGACAGGGGGCTAACTATGGCTACACCTTC.

The chain links TRBV7-9 to TRBJ2-1; perhaps TRBD2 as D (5 bases). Trimming took off 7 bases at V and 12 bases at J, with 16 bases between the two ends. There are 12 residues in the CDR3. The germline V gene has CDR1 SEHNR and CDR2 FQNEAQ (reference sequence). CDR3 bases: TGTGCCAGCACCGTCCCCTCTGAGGGGCAGTTCTTC. Translated, it gives CASTVPSEGQFF.

The rearrangement joins TRBV21-1 to TRBJ1-1; TRBD1 is the table's D call and was not checked against the DNA. TRBV21-1 is shown as a pseudogene. The CDR3 has 11 amino acids. This chain's CDR3 is CASSPGTEAFF. CDR3 DNA sequence: TGTGCCAGCAGCCCAGGCACTGAAGCTTTCTTT.

The chain employs TRBV3-1 (or the pseudogene TRBV3-2) and TRBJ2-3; TRBD1 might be the D (6 bases). Germline V gives CDR1 LGHDT, CDR2 YNNKEL (reference sequence). The CDR3 covers 16 residues. Trimming stripped 1 base from V and 1 base from J, with 12 bases between. CDR3 sequence: CASSQVYQGRTDTQYF. Here the CDR3 DNA reads TGTGCCAGCAGCCAAGTTTACCAGGGGCGCACAGATACGCAGTATTTT.

The chain couples TRBV5-1 to TRBJ1-6; tentatively, D is TRBD1 (5 bases). This CDR3 region has 15 residues. Germline assignment: CDR1 SGHRS and CDR2 YFSETQ. V lost 4 bases and J lost 6, with 14 bases in between. The CDR3 region is CASSSGGGANSPLHF. Written as DNA, the CDR3 is TGCGCCAGCAGCAGCGGTGGAGGGGCTAATTCACCCCTCCACTTT.

The table lists this clone with a count of one. J is TRBJ2-2 and V is TRBV5-1, with TRBD1 identical over 7 bases. Germline CDR1 reads SGHRS; CDR2 reads YFSETQ. This CDR3 has 15 amino acids. With 0 bases clipped from V and 8 bases from J, the junction kept 7 bases outside the gene matches. CDR3: CASSLVTGAEGELFF. Here the CDR3 DNA reads TGCGCCAGCAGCTTGGTAACAGGGGCCGAAGGGGAGCTGTTTTTT.